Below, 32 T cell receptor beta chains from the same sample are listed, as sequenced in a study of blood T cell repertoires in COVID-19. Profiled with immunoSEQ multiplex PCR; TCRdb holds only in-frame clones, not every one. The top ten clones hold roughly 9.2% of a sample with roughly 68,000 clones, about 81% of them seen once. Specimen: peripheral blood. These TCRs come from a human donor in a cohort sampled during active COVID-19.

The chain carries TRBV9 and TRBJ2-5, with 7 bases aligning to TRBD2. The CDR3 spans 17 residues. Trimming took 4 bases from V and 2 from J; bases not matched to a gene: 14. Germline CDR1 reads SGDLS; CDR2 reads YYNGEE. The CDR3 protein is CASSSSGGGSRQETQYF. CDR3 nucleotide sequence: TGTGCCAGCAGCTCGAGTGGGGGGGGTAGCCGTCAAGAGACCCAGTACTTC.

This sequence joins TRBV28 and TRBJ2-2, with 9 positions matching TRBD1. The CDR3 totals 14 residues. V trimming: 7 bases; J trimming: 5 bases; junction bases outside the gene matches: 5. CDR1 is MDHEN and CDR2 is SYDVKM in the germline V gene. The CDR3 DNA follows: TGTGCCAGCAACATACAGGGGGCAACCGGGGAGCTGTTTTTT. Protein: CASNIQGATGELFF.

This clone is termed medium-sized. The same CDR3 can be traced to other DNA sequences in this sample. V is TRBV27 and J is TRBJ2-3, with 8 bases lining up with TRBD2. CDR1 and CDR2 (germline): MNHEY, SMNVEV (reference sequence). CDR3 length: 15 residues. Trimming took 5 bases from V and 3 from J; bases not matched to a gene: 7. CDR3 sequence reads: CASSRGSGSTDTQYF. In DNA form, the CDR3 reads TGTGCCAGCAGTCGGGGGAGCGGGAGTACAGATACGCAGTATTTT.

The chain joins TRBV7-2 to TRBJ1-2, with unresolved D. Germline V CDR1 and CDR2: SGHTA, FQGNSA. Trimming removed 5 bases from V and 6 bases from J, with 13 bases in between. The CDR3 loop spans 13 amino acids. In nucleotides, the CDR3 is TGTGCCAGCAGCCGCGGACTTGCAGATGGCTACACCTTC. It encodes CASSRGLADGYTF.

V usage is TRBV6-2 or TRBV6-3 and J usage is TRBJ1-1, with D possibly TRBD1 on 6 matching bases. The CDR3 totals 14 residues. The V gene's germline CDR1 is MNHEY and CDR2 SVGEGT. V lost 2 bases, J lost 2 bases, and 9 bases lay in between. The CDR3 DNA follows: TGTGCCAGCAGTTACGTGGGGGCTAACACTGAAGCTTTCTTT. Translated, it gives CASSYVGANTEAFF.

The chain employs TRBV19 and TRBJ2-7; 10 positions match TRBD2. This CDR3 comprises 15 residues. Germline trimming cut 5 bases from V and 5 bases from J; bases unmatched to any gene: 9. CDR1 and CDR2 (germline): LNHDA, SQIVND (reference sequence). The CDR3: CASSPNSGRADEQYF. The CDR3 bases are TGTGCCAGTAGTCCGAACAGCGGGAGGGCCGACGAGCAGTACTTC.

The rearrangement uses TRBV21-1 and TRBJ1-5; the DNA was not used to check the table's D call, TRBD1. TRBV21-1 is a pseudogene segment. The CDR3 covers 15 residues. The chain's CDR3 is CASIPLGDINQPQHF. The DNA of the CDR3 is TGTGCCAGCATCCCCCTCGGGGACATAAATCAGCCCCAGCATTTT.

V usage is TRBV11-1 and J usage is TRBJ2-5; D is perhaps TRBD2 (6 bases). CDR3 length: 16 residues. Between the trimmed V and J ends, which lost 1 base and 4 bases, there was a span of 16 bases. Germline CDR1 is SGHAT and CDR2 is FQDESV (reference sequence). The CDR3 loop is CASSLEGLPKGETQYF. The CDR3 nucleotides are TGTGCCAGCAGCTTAGAGGGACTCCCTAAAGGAGAGACCCAGTACTTC.

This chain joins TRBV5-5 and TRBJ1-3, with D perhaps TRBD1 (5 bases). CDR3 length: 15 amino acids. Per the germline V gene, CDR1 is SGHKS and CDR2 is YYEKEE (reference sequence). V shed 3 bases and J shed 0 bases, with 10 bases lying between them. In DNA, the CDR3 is TGTGCCAGCAGCTGGCAGGGAAACTCTGGAAACACCATATATTTT. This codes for CASSWQGNSGNTIYF. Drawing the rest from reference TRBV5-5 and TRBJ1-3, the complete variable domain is DAGVTQSPTHLIKTRGQQVTLRCSPISGHKSVSWYQQVLGQGPQFIFQYYEKEERGRGNFPDRFSARQFPNYSSELNVNALLLGDSALYLCASSWQGNSGNTIYFGEGSWLTVV.

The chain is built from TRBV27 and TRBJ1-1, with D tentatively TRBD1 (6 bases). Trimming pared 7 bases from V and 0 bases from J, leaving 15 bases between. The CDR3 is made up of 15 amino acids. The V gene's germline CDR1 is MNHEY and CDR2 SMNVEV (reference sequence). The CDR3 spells CASTSVRGMNTEAFF. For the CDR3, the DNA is TGTGCCAGCACCTCCGTCAGGGGTATGAACACTGAAGCTTTCTTT.

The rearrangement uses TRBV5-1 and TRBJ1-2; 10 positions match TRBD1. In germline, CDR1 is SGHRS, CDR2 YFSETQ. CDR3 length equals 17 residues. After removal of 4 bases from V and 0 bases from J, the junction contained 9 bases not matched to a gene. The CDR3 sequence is CASSPGRGQGANYGYTF. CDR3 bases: TGCGCCAGCAGCCCAGGGCGAGGACAGGGGGCTAACTATGGCTACACCTTC.

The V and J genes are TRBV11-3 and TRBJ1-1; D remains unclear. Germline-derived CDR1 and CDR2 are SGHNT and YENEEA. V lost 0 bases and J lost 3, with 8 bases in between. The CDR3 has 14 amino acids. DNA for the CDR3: TGTGCCAGCAGCTTAGACACAGACCACACTGAAGCTTTCTTT. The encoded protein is CASSLDTDHTEAFF.

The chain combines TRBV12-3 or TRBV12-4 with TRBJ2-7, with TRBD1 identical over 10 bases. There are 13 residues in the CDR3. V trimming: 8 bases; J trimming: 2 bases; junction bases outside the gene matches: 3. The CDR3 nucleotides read TGTGCCAGCCAAGGGACAGGGGCCTACGAGCAGTACTTC. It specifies CASQGTGAYEQYF.

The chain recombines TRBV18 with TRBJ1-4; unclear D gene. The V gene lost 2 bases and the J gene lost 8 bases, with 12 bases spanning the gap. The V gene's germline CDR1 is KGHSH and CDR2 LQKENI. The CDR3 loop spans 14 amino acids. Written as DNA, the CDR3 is TGTGCCAGCTCACCAAGTACGCGAGGGGAAAAACTGTTTTTT. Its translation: CASSPSTRGEKLFF.

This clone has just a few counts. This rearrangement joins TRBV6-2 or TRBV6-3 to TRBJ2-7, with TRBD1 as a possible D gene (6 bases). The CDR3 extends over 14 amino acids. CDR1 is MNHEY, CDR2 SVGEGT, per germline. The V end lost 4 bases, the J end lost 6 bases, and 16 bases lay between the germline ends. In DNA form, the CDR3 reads TGTGCCAGCAGTTTGAATGGGGGACAATTCGAGCAGTACTTC. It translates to CASSLNGGQFEQYF.

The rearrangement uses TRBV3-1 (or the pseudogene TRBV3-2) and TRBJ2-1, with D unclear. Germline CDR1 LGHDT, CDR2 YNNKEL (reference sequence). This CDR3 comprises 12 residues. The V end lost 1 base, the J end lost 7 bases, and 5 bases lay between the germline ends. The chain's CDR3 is CASSQAVNEQFF. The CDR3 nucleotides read TGTGCCAGCAGCCAAGCGGTGAATGAGCAGTTCTTC.

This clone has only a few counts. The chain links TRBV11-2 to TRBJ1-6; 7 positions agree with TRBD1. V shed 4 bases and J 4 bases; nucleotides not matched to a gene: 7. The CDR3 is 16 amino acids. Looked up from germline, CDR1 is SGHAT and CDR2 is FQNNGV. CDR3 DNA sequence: TGTGCCAGCAGCTACTCATTACAGGGGTATAATTCACCCCTCCACTTT. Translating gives CASSYSLQGYNSPLHF.

CDR3 amino acids: CASSSGTVENTEAFF. Written as DNA, the CDR3 is TGTGCCAGCAGCTCGGGGACAGTGGAGAACACTGAAGCTTTCTTT. V and J are TRBV13 and TRBJ1-1; 7 bases line up with TRBD1. CDR1 PRHDT and CDR2 FYEKMQ come from the germline V gene (reference sequence). The CDR3 totals 15 residues. Losses at the gene ends were 4 bases for V and 1 base for J; bases not matched to a gene: 6.

CDR3 sequence: CATSSGTGENQPQHF. CDR3 DNA: TGTGCCACCAGCTCCGGGACAGGGGAGAATCAGCCCCAGCATTTT. V and J are TRBV15 and TRBJ1-5; 10 bases match TRBD1. CDR3 length: 15 amino acids. V was clipped by 5 bases and J by 4 bases; unmatched bases: 5. Germline assignment: CDR1 LNHNV and CDR2 YYDKDF (reference sequence). The full variable domain, with the rest looked up from reference TRBV15 and TRBJ1-5, is DAMVIQNPRYQVTQFGKPVTLSCSQTLNHNVMYWYQQKSSQAPKLLFHYYDKDFNNEADTPDNFQSRRPNTSFCFLDIRSPGLGDTAMYLCATSSGTGENQPQHFGDGTRLSIL.

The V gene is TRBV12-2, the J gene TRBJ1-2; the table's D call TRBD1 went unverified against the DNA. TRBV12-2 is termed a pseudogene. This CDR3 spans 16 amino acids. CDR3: CASRFALLDIHYGYTF. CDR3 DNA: TGTGCAAGTCGCTTCGCCCTCCTGGACATTCACTATGGCTACACCTTC.

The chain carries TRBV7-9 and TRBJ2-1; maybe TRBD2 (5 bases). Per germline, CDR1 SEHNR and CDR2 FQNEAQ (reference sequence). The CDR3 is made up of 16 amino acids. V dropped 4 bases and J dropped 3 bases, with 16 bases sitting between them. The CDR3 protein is CASSSLEGKNYNEQFF. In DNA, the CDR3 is TGTGCCAGCAGCTCACTAGAGGGAAAAAACTACAATGAGCAGTTCTTC.

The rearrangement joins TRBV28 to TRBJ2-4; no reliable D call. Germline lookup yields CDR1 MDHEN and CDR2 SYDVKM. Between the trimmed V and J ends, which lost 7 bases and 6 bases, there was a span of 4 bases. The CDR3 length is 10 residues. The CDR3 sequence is CASKRNIQYF. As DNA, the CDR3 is TGTGCCAGCAAGAGAAACATTCAGTACTTC.

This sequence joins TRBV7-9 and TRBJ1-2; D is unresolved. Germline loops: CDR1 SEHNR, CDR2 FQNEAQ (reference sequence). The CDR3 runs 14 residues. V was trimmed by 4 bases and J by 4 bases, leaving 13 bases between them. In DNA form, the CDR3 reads TGTGCCAGCAGCTCCTCGGGAGTAGGCTATGGCTACACCTTC. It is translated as CASSSSGVGYGYTF.

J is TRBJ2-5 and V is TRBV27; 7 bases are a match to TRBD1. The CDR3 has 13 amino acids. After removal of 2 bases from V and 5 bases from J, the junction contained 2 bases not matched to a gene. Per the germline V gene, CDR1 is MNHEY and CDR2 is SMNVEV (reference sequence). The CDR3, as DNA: TGTGCCAGCAGTTTAAGGGGGCGGGAGACCCAGTACTTC. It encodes CASSLRGRETQYF.

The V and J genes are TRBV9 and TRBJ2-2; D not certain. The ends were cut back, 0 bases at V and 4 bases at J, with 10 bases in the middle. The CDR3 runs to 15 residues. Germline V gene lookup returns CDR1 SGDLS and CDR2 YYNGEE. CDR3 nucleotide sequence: TGTGCCAGCAGCGTAGTTCCGGGTTCCACCGGGGAGCTGTTTTTT. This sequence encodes CASSVVPGSTGELFF.

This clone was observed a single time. CDR3 amino acids: CASSQAPGLAGGPRDTGELFF. The CDR3 DNA follows: TGTGCCAGCAGCCAAGCCCCGGGACTAGCGGGAGGGCCACGCGACACCGGGGAGCTGTTTTTT. V and J are TRBV4-2 and TRBJ2-2; 16 nucleotides agree with TRBD2. Germline loops: CDR1 LGHNA, CDR2 YNFKEQ. The CDR3 contains 21 residues. The V and J ends lost 1 base and 3 bases, in that order; junction bases with no gene match: 11.

The CDR3 sequence: CASSLGSGQGSYEQYF. DNA of the CDR3: TGTGCCAGCAGCTTGGGGTCGGGACAGGGGTCCTACGAGCAGTACTTC. The chain links TRBV7-6 to TRBJ2-7; 10 bases are a match to TRBD1. The CDR3 is 16 residues long. Germline V gene lookup returns CDR1 SGHVS and CDR2 FNYEAQ. J was trimmed by 1 base and V by 3 bases; bases with no gene match: 6.

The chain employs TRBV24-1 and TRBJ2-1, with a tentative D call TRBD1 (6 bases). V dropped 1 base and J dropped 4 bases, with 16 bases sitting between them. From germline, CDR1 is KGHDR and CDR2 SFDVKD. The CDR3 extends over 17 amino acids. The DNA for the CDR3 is TGTGCCACCAGTGATTTTCCAAACACCCAGGGGTACAATGAGCAGTTCTTC. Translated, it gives CATSDFPNTQGYNEQFF.

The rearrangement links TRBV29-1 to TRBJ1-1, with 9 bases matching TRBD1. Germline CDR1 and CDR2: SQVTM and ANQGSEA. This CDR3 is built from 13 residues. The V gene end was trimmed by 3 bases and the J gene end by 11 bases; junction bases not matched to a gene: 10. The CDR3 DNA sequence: TGCAGCGTTGAGGACAGGGGACTCGGAGGTGCTTTCTTT. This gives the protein CSVEDRGLGGAFF.

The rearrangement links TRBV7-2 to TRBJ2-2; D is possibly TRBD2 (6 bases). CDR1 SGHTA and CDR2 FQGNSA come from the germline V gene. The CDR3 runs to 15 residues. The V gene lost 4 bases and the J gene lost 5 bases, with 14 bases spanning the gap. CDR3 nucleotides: TGTGCCAGCAGCTCAGTCCTCAGCGGGACCGGGGAGCTGTTTTTT. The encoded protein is CASSSVLSGTGELFF. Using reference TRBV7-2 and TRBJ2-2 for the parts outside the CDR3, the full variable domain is GAGVSQSPSNKVTEKGKDVELRCDPISGHTALYWYRQSLGQGLEFLIYFQGNSAPDKSGLPSDRFSAERTGGSVSTLTIQRTQQEDSAVYLCASSSVLSGTGELFFGEGSRLTVL.

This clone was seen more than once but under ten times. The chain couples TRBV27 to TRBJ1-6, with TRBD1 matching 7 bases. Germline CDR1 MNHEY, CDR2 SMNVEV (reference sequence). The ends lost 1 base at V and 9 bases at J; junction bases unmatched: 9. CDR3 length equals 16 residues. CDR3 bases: TGTGCCAGCAGTTTATTTACAGGGGAGGTAGCTTCACCCCTCCACTTT. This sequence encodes CASSLFTGEVASPLHF.

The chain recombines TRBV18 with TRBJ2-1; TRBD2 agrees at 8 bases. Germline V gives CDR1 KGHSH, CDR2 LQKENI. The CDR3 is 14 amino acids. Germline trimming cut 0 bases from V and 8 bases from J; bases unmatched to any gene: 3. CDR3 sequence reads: CASSPPAGGDEQFF. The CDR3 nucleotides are TGTGCCAGCTCACCACCGGCGGGGGGTGATGAGCAGTTCTTC. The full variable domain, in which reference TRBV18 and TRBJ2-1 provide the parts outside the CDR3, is NAGVMQNPRHLVRRRGQEARLRCSPMKGHSHVYWYRQLPEEGLKFMVYLQKENIIDESGMPKERFSAEFPKEGPSILRIQQVVRGDSAAYFCASSPPAGGDEQFFGPGTRLTVL.